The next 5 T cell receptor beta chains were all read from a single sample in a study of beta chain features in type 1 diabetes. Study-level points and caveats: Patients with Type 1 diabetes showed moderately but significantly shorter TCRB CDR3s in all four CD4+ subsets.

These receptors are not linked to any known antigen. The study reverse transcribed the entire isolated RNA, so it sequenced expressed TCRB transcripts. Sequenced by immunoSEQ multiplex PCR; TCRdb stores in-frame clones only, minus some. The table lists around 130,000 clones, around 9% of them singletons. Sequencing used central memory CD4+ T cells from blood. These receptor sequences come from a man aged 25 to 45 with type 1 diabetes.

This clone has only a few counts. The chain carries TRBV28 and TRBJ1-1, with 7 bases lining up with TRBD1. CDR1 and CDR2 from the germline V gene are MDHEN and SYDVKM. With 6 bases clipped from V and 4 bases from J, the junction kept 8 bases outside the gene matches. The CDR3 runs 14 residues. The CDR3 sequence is CASSLTGEVTEAFF. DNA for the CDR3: TGTGCCAGCAGCCTAACAGGGGAGGTCACTGAAGCTTTCTTT.

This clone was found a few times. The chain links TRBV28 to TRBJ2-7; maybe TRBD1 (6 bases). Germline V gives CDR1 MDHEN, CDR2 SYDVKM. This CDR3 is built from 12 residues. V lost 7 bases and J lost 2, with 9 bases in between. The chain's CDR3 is CASIGQTYEQYF. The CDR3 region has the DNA TGTGCCAGCATCGGACAGACCTACGAGCAGTACTTC.

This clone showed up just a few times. The CDR3 DNA is TGTGCCAGCAGCTCCGGCCGGCGGGGGAGCACAGATACGCAGTATTTT. It is translated as CASSSGRRGSTDTQYF. The chain has TRBV7-2 and TRBJ2-3, with 7 bases identical to TRBD2. Germline CDR1 SGHTA, CDR2 FQGNSA. Trimming cost V 4 bases and J 0 bases; bases outside gene matches: 7. The CDR3 is made up of 16 amino acids.

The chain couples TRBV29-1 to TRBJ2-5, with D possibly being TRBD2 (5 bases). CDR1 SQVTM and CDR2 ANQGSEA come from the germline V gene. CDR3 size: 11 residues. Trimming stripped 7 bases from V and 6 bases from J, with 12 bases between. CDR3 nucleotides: TGCAGCGCCGGGATCCGACAGACCCAGTACTTC. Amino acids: CSAGIRQTQYF.

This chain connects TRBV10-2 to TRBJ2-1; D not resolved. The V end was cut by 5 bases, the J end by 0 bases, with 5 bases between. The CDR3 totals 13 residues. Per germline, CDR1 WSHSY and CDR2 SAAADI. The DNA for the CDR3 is TGCGCCAGCAGTCGAGGCTCCTACAATGAGCAGTTCTTC. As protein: CASSRGSYNEQFF.